The TCR beta chain under discussion was sequenced for a study of T cell responses to AZD1222 COVID-19 vaccine. Across the whole study: Analysis merged second doses at about 4 or about 12 weeks.

For this clone: As yet, its antigen is unknown.

The CDR3 covers 14 residues. Trimming left V 0 bases short and J 7 bases short, with 14 bases between. Looked up from germline, CDR1 is SGHDT and CDR2 is YYEEEE. Data came from immunoSEQ multiplex PCR; TCRdb stores just in-frame clones and leaves some out. This table holds around 100,000 clones, about 80% found once. Whole-study results and caveats: Seropositivity was recorded at baseline in only 6 or 7 AZD1222 recipients. Two doses of AZD1222 preceded a rise in Spike-specific TCR breadth and depth.

The sequences come from peripheral blood, collected on day 0 of AZD1222 vaccination. This sequence joins TRBV5-6 and TRBJ2-7; D may be TRBD1 or TRBD2 (5 bases each). This clonotype was sampled from an adult in good health. The CDR3 DNA follows: TGTGCCAGCAGCTTGGTTGGGGGAGTCGGGGAGCAGTACTTC. This translates into CASSLVGGVGEQYF.